Following are 24 T cell receptor beta chains from one sample sequenced in a study of regulatory T cells in long-lasting Graves disease. Time point defined: newly diagnosed GD, antithyroid drugs for less than 3 months. Scientists built the TCR library using RNA that was extracted from PBMCs. The TCR beta library used iRepertoire HTBI primers with Arm-PCR amplification of CDR3. TCRdb redid the calling of the multiplex PCR reads with MiXCR, one entry per CDR3 protein. The sample has more than 450,000 distinct CDR3 sequences; 15% to 20% are singletons. The same data also went into a second study, on T cells in Graves' hyperthyroidism and ophthalmopathy.

The sequences come from peripheral blood mononuclear cells (PBMCs), collected at new diagnosis, from a patient treated with antithyroid drugs. The receptors were sampled from a man aged 40-50 years with Graves disease.

This clonotype was seen repeatedly, ten times or more. V gene TRBV5-4 combines with J gene TRBJ2-7, with D uncertain. The CDR3 loop spans 15 amino acids. Trimming shortened V by 0 bases and J by 0 bases, and 10 bases separated the two germline ends. CDR1 is SGHNT and CDR2 is YYREEE in the germline V gene (reference sequence). The CDR3 loop is CASSLGGWVSYEQYF. In DNA, the CDR3 is TGTGCCAGCAGCTTGGGTGGGTGGGTCTCCTACGAGCAGTACTTC.

This clonotype was detected ten times or more. V and J are TRBV29-1 and TRBJ1-1, with TRBD1 as a possible D gene (5 bases). Trimming shortened V by 6 bases and J by 0 bases, and 8 bases separated the two germline ends. The CDR3 runs 12 residues. Looked up from germline, CDR1 is SQVTM and CDR2 is ANQGSEA. The CDR3 loop reads CSVYRMNTEAFF. CDR3 in DNA: TGCAGCGTCTACAGGATGAACACTGAAGCTTTCTTT.

This clonotype was seen at least ten times. The chain joins TRBV12-3 or TRBV12-4 to TRBJ2-7; D gene uncertain. The CDR3 is made up of 14 amino acids. Trimming cost V 1 base and J 0 bases, with 7 bases left between them. The DNA for the CDR3 is TGTGCCAGCAGTTTAGGATACGCCTCCTACGAGCAGTACTTC. This gives the protein CASSLGYASYEQYF.

This clonotype appeared a few times. V and J are TRBV5-1 and TRBJ2-2; weak D call: TRBD2 (5 bases). V lost 3 bases, J lost 5 bases, and 17 bases lay in between. The CDR3 is made up of 16 amino acids. Germline V gene data show CDR1 as SGHRS and CDR2 as YFSETQ. CDR3 coding DNA: TGCGCCAGCAGCTGGAGGTCTGGGCGAGGGACCGGGGAGCTGTTTTTT. It is translated as CASSWRSGRGTGELFF.

V and J are TRBV6-2 or TRBV6-3 and TRBJ2-7, with D hard to call. CDR1 and CDR2 from the germline V gene are MNHEY and SVGEGT. The length of the CDR3 is 13 residues. The V end lost 5 bases, the J end lost 3 bases, and 11 bases lay between the germline ends. The CDR3 loop is CASSPSGGYEQYF. The CDR3 nucleotides read TGTGCCAGCAGTCCTTCGGGCGGCTACGAGCAGTACTTC.

The rearrangement uses TRBV7-3 and TRBJ2-1; D is perhaps TRBD1 (6 bases). Trimming took 5 bases from V and 9 from J, leaving 17 bases between them. The CDR3 is 14 amino acids. Per the germline V gene, CDR1 is SGHTA and CDR2 is FQGTGA. The CDR3: CASSNQGPRSEQFF. CDR3 DNA: TGTGCCAGCAGCAACCAGGGGCCCCGCAGTGAGCAGTTCTTC.

This clonotype was seen repeatedly, ten times or more. The chain links TRBV5-1 to TRBJ2-2; 11 bases map to TRBD2. The germline gives CDR1 SGHRS, CDR2 YFSETQ. The CDR3 is 16 residues long. V was clipped by 0 bases and J by 4 bases; unmatched bases: 2. As DNA, the CDR3 is TGCGCCAGCAGCTTGGGACTAGCGGGATTCACCGGGGAGCTGTTTTTT. This translates into CASSLGLAGFTGELFF.

This clonotype was counted between two and nine times. Written as DNA, the CDR3 is TGTGCCAGCAGTGAAATCAAAAAATATGGCTACACCTTC. Its translation is CASSEIKKYGYTF. The chain has TRBV6-1 and TRBJ1-2; D remains ambiguous. The CDR3 consists of 13 residues. Between the trimmed V and J ends, which lost 2 bases and 5 bases, there was a span of 9 bases. CDR1 is MNHNS, CDR2 SASEGT, per germline.

This clonotype was seen repeatedly, ten times or more. This chain links TRBV28 with TRBJ2-1; tentative D call: TRBD2 (5 bases). Trimming shortened V by 7 bases and J by 10 bases, and 20 bases separated the two germline ends. The CDR3 consists of 14 residues. Germline CDR1 and CDR2: MDHEN and SYDVKM. CDR3 nucleotide sequence: TGTGCCAGCACCCCGAGTCTAGGAGGCCGGGAGCAGTTCTTC. This gives the protein CASTPSLGGREQFF.

In this sample, this clonotype turned up a few times. This sequence may be a read error, since a much larger clone differs from it by one base. The CDR3 region has the DNA TGTGCCAGCAGCTCTTTCGGGACAGGGGACAAGCAGTACTTC. This gives the protein CASSSFGTGDKQYF. The gene calls are TRBV7-2 and TRBJ2-7, with 10 nucleotides matching TRBD1. In germline, CDR1 is SGHTA, CDR2 FQGNSA. With V trimmed by 4 bases and J by 8 bases, 8 bases remained unmatched. The CDR3 runs to 14 residues.

V is TRBV12-3 or TRBV12-4 and J is TRBJ1-2; tentatively, D is TRBD1 (6 bases). V lost 2 bases, J lost 6 bases, and 10 bases lay in between. This CDR3 comprises 13 residues. Here the CDR3 DNA reads TGTGCCAGCAGTTTAAGCACAGGGAATGGCTACACCTTC. This encodes CASSLSTGNGYTF.

The chain couples TRBV5-6 to TRBJ2-2; D unresolved. CDR1 is SGHDT and CDR2 is YYEEEE in the germline V gene. The CDR3 contains 15 residues. Trimming left V 3 bases short and J 4 bases short, with 13 bases between. The DNA of the CDR3 is TGTGCCAGCAGCTGGGCCCCCTCTCTCACCGGGGAGCTGTTTTTT. It specifies CASSWAPSLTGELFF.

This clonotype was found many times. A read error may produce the germline difference seen at one junction end. The CDR3 nucleotides read TGCAGCGCTAGTGGGCCTCCTGGACTAGCGGGAGGGTGGAGCACAGATACGCAGTATTTT. It is translated as CSASGPPGLAGGWSTDTQYF. This chain uses TRBV20-1 with TRBJ2-3; 15 nucleotides match TRBD2. CDR1 DFQATT and CDR2 SNEGSKA come from the germline V gene (reference sequence). CDR3 size: 20 residues.

The rearrangement links TRBV27 to TRBJ2-1; D is uncertain. Germline loops: CDR1 MNHEY, CDR2 SMNVEV (reference sequence). CDR3 size: 11 residues. Trimming shortened V by 1 base and J by 10 bases, and 5 bases separated the two germline ends. CDR3 residues: CASSLFGEQFF. The CDR3 bases are TGTGCCAGCAGTTTATTTGGGGAGCAGTTCTTC.

This clonotype was counted many times. J is TRBJ1-1 and V is TRBV28; D is ambiguous. This CDR3 spans 15 amino acids. Germline lookup yields CDR1 MDHEN and CDR2 SYDVKM. The V end lost 5 bases, the J end lost 3 bases, and 16 bases lay between the germline ends. CDR3 protein: CASSDPTIEHTEAFF. The DNA of the CDR3 is TGTGCCAGCAGTGACCCTACCATAGAACACACTGAAGCTTTCTTT.

Worth noting for this clonotype: A read error is likely, as this CDR3 ends without the conserved phenylalanine or tryptophan. The chain couples TRBV24-1 to TRBJ2-7; 7 bases agree with TRBD1. Germline V gene lookup returns CDR1 KGHDR and CDR2 SFDVKD. V trimming: 4 bases; J trimming: 2 bases; junction bases outside the gene matches: 4. The CDR3 loop spans 14 amino acids. In DNA form, the CDR3 reads TGTGCCACCAGTGACCCGGGACAGCCCTACGAGCAGTACCTC. It is translated as CATSDPGQPYEQYL.

This clonotype appeared many times. The chain recombines TRBV28 with TRBJ2-3; 9 bases line up with TRBD2. The germline V gene encodes CDR1 MDHEN and CDR2 SYDVKM. CDR3 length: 17 residues. After removal of 11 bases from V and 6 bases from J, the junction contained 21 bases not matched to a gene. CDR3 protein: CASPSGGGRVSGDTQYF. The CDR3 coding sequence is TGTGCCTCCCCGTCGGGGGGCGGGAGGGTTAGTGGGGATACGCAGTATTTT.

The V gene is TRBV6-1, the J gene TRBJ2-3, with 8 nucleotides matching TRBD2. The V gene end was trimmed by 2 bases and the J gene end by 5 bases; junction bases not matched to a gene: 6. The length of the CDR3 is 15 residues. Germline lookup yields CDR1 MNHNS and CDR2 SASEGT. The CDR3 DNA reads TGTGCCAGCAGTGAAAAGGCGGGAGGTATAGATACGCAGTATTTT. Protein product: CASSEKAGGIDTQYF.

This clonotype was picked up a small number of times. The chain combines TRBV12-3 or TRBV12-4 with TRBJ2-1; D is unclear. The CDR3 is 15 amino acids. V shed 3 bases and J shed 0 bases, with 9 bases lying between them. As DNA, the CDR3 is TGTGCCAGCAGTTTGGATCTCAACTCCTACAATGAGCAGTTCTTC. Protein sequence: CASSLDLNSYNEQFF.

The chain links TRBV19 to TRBJ2-1; D remains ambiguous. Trimming took off 4 bases at V and 0 bases at J, with 10 bases between the two ends. This CDR3 contains 15 residues. Germline CDR1 is LNHDA and CDR2 is SQIVND (reference sequence). In DNA form, the CDR3 reads TGTGCCAGTAGTACGGATCCGAGCTCCTACAATGAGCAGTTCTTC. Protein: CASSTDPSSYNEQFF.

Regarding this clonotype: One base away lies a much larger clone, so this may be a sequencing read error. The final CDR3 position lacks the conserved phenylalanine or tryptophan, pointing to a likely read error. The gene calls are TRBV2 and TRBJ1-1, with TRBD1 matching 7 bases. The CDR3 consists of 15 residues. In germline, CDR1 is SNHLY, CDR2 FYNNEI. J was trimmed by 7 bases and V by 4 bases; bases with no gene match: 12. The CDR3, as DNA: TGTGCCAGCAGTGGTCCAGGAGGGACAGAGAGTGAAGCTTTCTTA. Encoded protein: CASSGPGGTESEAFL.

This clonotype was detected ten times or more. The chain has TRBV6-1 and TRBJ2-1, with no clear D. Germline loops: CDR1 MNHNS, CDR2 SASEGT. The CDR3 totals 12 residues. V was trimmed by 6 bases and J by 7 bases, leaving 10 bases between them. The CDR3 DNA sequence: TGTGCCAGCAGCCTCGGTTGGAATGAGCAGTTCTTC. Its protein is CASSLGWNEQFF.

The V call is TRBV6-1, the J call TRBJ2-1, with 7 nucleotides matching TRBD2. The germline V gene encodes CDR1 MNHNS and CDR2 SASEGT. CDR3 length: 15 residues. After removal of 7 bases from V and 6 bases from J, the junction contained 12 bases not matched to a gene. CDR3 region: CASKRLAEVGNEQFF. In nucleotides, the CDR3 is TGTGCCAGCAAAAGACTAGCCGAGGTCGGCAATGAGCAGTTCTTC.

The rearrangement joins TRBV19 to TRBJ2-1; 9 nucleotides match TRBD1. Germline assignment: CDR1 LNHDA and CDR2 SQIVND (reference sequence). The CDR3 contains 15 residues. Losses at the gene ends were 10 bases for V and 1 base for J; bases not matched to a gene: 8. The CDR3 loop is CATKTGTGSYNEQFF. The DNA of the CDR3 is TGTGCCACCAAGACCGGGACAGGGTCCTACAATGAGCAGTTCTTC.